Listed here are 20 T cell receptor beta chains from one sample, sequenced in a study of CD8 T cells in Susac syndrome. RNA, at about 0.45 to 1 ug, was reverse transcribed with random hexamers. TCRdb reprocessed the immunoSEQ multiplex PCR reads with MiXCR, giving one entry per CDR3 protein. The sample holds about 300,000 distinct CDR3 sequences; roughly nine tenths are singletons and the top ten take 0.06% to 0.075%. The specimen sequenced was CD4+ T cells from PBMCs. The receptors were sampled from a human donor with multiple sclerosis.

This chain links TRBV20-1 with TRBJ2-7; 7 bases are a match to TRBD1. This CDR3 is built from 15 residues. Germline V lookup: CDR1 DFQATT, CDR2 SNEGSKA (reference sequence). The J segment lost 3 bases and the V segment lost 5 bases, leaving 13 bases of the junction unmatched. The CDR3 sequence is CSAGRDSGSGYEQYF. The CDR3 bases are TGCAGTGCTGGCCGGGACAGTGGGTCAGGCTACGAGCAGTACTTC.

The chain couples TRBV11-3 to TRBJ2-6; D is possibly TRBD1 or TRBD2 (5 bases each). CDR1 is SGHNT and CDR2 is YENEEA in the germline V gene. Trimming cost V 5 bases and J 0 bases, with 17 bases left between them. This CDR3 region has 18 residues. The CDR3 reads CASSPGTGTSSGANVLTF. The CDR3 DNA reads TGTGCCAGCAGCCCGGGGACCGGGACGAGCTCTGGGGCCAACGTCCTGACTTTC.

This chain uses TRBV28 with TRBJ2-3; D is unclear. There are 15 residues in the CDR3. Germline lookup yields CDR1 MDHEN and CDR2 SYDVKM. The V end was cut by 6 bases, the J end by 2 bases, with 15 bases between. The CDR3 nucleotides are TGTGCCAGCAGCCGAGCTGAGTGGCCCACAGATACGCAGTATTTT. The encoded protein is CASSRAEWPTDTQYF.

The rearrangement links TRBV18 to TRBJ1-1; the D is unclear. Germline CDR1 and CDR2: KGHSH and LQKENI. Trimming took 1 base from V and 7 from J, leaving 10 bases between them. CDR3 length: 13 residues. The CDR3 DNA is TGTGCCAGCTCACCACGGTTAACCGATGAAGCTTTCTTT. Protein: CASSPRLTDEAFF.

V and J are TRBV7-9 and TRBJ2-5; TRBD2 matches 8 bases. The length of the CDR3 is 14 residues. Germline assignment: CDR1 SEHNR and CDR2 FQNEAQ (reference sequence). With V trimmed by 4 bases and J by 3 bases, 4 bases remained unmatched. DNA of the CDR3: TGTGCCAGCAGCTACACACTAGCGGAAGAGACCCAGTACTTC. Residues: CASSYTLAEETQYF.

The V and J genes are TRBV29-1 and TRBJ2-1; weak D call: TRBD1 (6 bases). CDR3 length: 13 residues. V lost 3 bases, J lost 8 bases, and 14 bases lay in between. Germline CDR1 is SQVTM and CDR2 is ANQGSEA. CDR3 loop: CSVDLQGRYEQFF. CDR3 DNA: TGCAGCGTTGATTTACAGGGTCGGTATGAGCAGTTCTTC.

V usage is TRBV5-1 and J usage is TRBJ1-5; 7 bases fit TRBD1. The V gene's germline CDR1 is SGHRS and CDR2 YFSETQ. This CDR3 region has 15 residues. Losses at the gene ends were 2 bases for V and 3 bases for J; bases not matched to a gene: 5. CDR3 DNA sequence: TGCGCCAGCAGCTTAGGAGGGACAGACAATCAGCCCCAGCATTTT. This encodes CASSLGGTDNQPQHF.

The chain links TRBV6-2 or TRBV6-3 to TRBJ1-2, with D uncertain. This CDR3 is 13 amino acids long. Trimming pared 6 bases from V and 6 bases from J, leaving 14 bases between. The V gene's germline CDR1 is MNHEY and CDR2 SVGEGT. CDR3 coding DNA: TGTGCCAGCAGGCCGTTGGGTACACATGGCTACACCTTC. As protein: CASRPLGTHGYTF.

The chain joins TRBV24-1 to TRBJ2-3; D remains ambiguous. This CDR3 comprises 15 residues. The V gene's germline CDR1 is KGHDR and CDR2 SFDVKD. V lost 0 bases and J lost 0, with 6 bases in between. The CDR3 spells CATSDLNDSTDTQYF. The CDR3 DNA is TGTGCCACCAGTGATTTGAATGACAGCACAGATACGCAGTATTTT.

This chain's CDR3 is CASSILDRVDQPQHF. In nucleotides, the CDR3 is TGTGCCAGTAGTATCCTTGACAGGGTTGATCAGCCCCAGCATTTT. The chain carries TRBV19 and TRBJ1-5; TRBD1 aligns across 7 bases. Per the germline V gene, CDR1 is LNHDA and CDR2 is SQIVND (reference sequence). The V and J ends lost 3 bases and 5 bases, in that order; junction bases with no gene match: 7. CDR3 length: 15 residues. Drawing the rest from reference TRBV19 and TRBJ1-5, the complete variable domain is DGGITQSPKYLFRKEGQNVTLSCEQNLNHDAMYWYRQDPGQGLRLIYYSQIVNDFQKGDIAEGYSVSREKKESFPLTVTSAQKNPTAFYLCASSILDRVDQPQHFGDGTRLSIL.

This chain joins TRBV4-3 and TRBJ2-2, with TRBD2 identical over 13 bases. The CDR3 totals 15 residues. CDR1 is LGHNA, CDR2 YSLEER, per germline. J was trimmed by 5 bases and V by 5 bases; bases with no gene match: 2. CDR3 coding DNA: TGCGCCAGCAGCTTGGGACTAGCGGGGACCGGGGAGCTGTTTTTT. Amino acids: CASSLGLAGTGELFF.

The count of this clonotype is one. The chain has TRBV5-1 and TRBJ1-1; D not resolved. Trimming pared 4 bases from V and 0 bases from J, leaving 7 bases between. Germline CDR1 is SGHRS and CDR2 is YFSETQ. The CDR3 has 13 residues. The CDR3 bases are TGCGCCAGCAGCGCCAAGGTGAACACTGAAGCTTTCTTT. Its translation: CASSAKVNTEAFF.

The chain joins TRBV2 to TRBJ2-5; TRBD2 is a possible D gene (5 bases). The CDR3 is made up of 15 amino acids. The germline CDR1 and CDR2 sequences are SNHLY and FYNNEI. Trimming cost V 0 bases and J 2 bases, with 10 bases left between them. In nucleotides, the CDR3 is TGTGCCAGCAGTGAAGCTAGGACTGCTCAAGAGACCCAGTACTTC. It is translated as CASSEARTAQETQYF.

The chain links TRBV29-1 to TRBJ1-4; no clear D. The CDR3 runs to 11 residues. The V gene's germline CDR1 is SQVTM and CDR2 ANQGSEA. The germline V and J ends were trimmed by 7 bases and 5 bases, with 8 bases remaining between them. The DNA of the CDR3 is TGCAGCGGGACGGAAAATGAAAAACTGTTTTTT. It yields the protein CSGTENEKLFF. Full variable domain (outside the CDR3, taken from reference TRBV29-1 and TRBJ1-4): SAVISQKPSRDICQRGTSLTIQCQVDSQVTMMFWYRQQPGQSLTLIATANQGSEATYESGFVIDKFPISRPNLTFSTLTVSNMSPEDSSIYLCSGTENEKLFFGSGTQLSVL.

This chain connects TRBV7-3 to TRBJ2-1; D gene unclear. This CDR3 is built from 14 residues. Germline assignment: CDR1 SGHTA and CDR2 FQGTGA. V lost 2 bases, J lost 7 bases, and 12 bases lay in between. CDR3 in amino acids: CASSLEVWGNEQFF. CDR3 sequence (DNA): TGTGCCAGCAGCTTAGAGGTTTGGGGTAATGAGCAGTTCTTC.

This clonotype was seen only once. The CDR3 loop reads CASSQERTGGIYGYTF. The CDR3 DNA follows: TGTGCCAGCAGCCAGGAGAGGACAGGGGGCATCTATGGCTACACCTTC. The chain combines TRBV3-1 with TRBJ1-2; 11 nucleotides line up with TRBD1. The CDR3 loop spans 16 amino acids. Germline CDR1 LGHDT, CDR2 YNNKEL (reference sequence). V shed 3 bases and J 4 bases; nucleotides not matched to a gene: 7.

V is TRBV15 and J is TRBJ1-5, with D perhaps matching TRBD1 (5 bases). CDR1 and CDR2 from the germline V gene are LNHNV and YYDKDF (reference sequence). This CDR3 is 16 amino acids long. Trimming cost V 0 bases and J 3 bases, with 12 bases left between them. This chain's CDR3 is CATSRDLKGPNQPQHF. The CDR3 DNA reads TGTGCCACCAGCAGAGACCTGAAGGGGCCCAATCAGCCCCAGCATTTT. Full variable domain (missing parts from reference TRBV15 and TRBJ1-5): DAMVIQNPRYQVTQFGKPVTLSCSQTLNHNVMYWYQQKSSQAPKLLFHYYDKDFNNEADTPDNFQSRRPNTSFCFLDIRSPGLGDTAMYLCATSRDLKGPNQPQHFGDGTRLSIL.

J is TRBJ1-4 and V is TRBV7-9, with TRBD1 as a possible D gene (5 bases). V was clipped by 5 bases and J by 4 bases, with 20 bases between them. The CDR3 has 17 residues. CDR1 SEHNR and CDR2 FQNEAQ come from the germline V gene (reference sequence). This CDR3 reads CASSPRGHRDINEKLFF. CDR3 DNA: TGTGCCAGCAGCCCGCGGGGCCATCGGGATATTAATGAAAAACTGTTTTTT.

The CDR3: CSARDPRDYLYEQYF. The DNA of the CDR3 is TGCAGTGCTAGAGACCCCCGGGACTACCTCTACGAGCAGTACTTC. The chain employs TRBV20-1 and TRBJ2-7; 7 bases are shared with TRBD2. The germline V gene encodes CDR1 DFQATT and CDR2 SNEGSKA (reference sequence). J lost 3 bases, V lost 0 bases, and 8 bases had no gene match. This CDR3 region has 15 residues.

This chain joins TRBV19 and TRBJ1-2; D is undetermined. The germline CDR1 and CDR2 sequences are LNHDA and SQIVND (reference sequence). The V end was cut by 6 bases, the J end by 9 bases, with 20 bases between. The CDR3 loop spans 14 amino acids. This CDR3 reads CASSSGSEVTRYTF. The CDR3 coding sequence is TGTGCCAGTAGCTCCGGGTCTGAGGTTACTCGCTACACCTTC.